A single sample gave rise to the 22 T cell receptor beta chains below, sequenced in a study of cytomegalovirus exposure and HLA in healthy donors. PCR employed 60 Vbeta and 13 Jbeta primers. Clones were sequenced by immunoSEQ multiplex PCR, and TCRdb holds only the in-frame ones, with some missing. The table lists around 140,000 clones, less than 85% of them singletons. The sequenced sample consisted of PBMCs. The receptors here all came from a woman aged 55-70 years in good health and CMV-seropositive.

The rearrangement links TRBV4-1 to TRBJ2-7; 9 bases are shared with TRBD2. This CDR3 is built from 16 residues. Per the germline V gene, CDR1 is MGHRA and CDR2 is YSYEKL. V gave up 1 base and J gave up 2 bases; unmatched junction bases: 6. The CDR3 bases are TGCGCCAGCAGCCAAGGGGCGGGACTAGCAGCCTACGAGCAGTACTTC. It codes for CASSQGAGLAAYEQYF.

The gene calls are TRBV28 and TRBJ1-1; tentative D call: TRBD1 (5 bases). V shed 4 bases and J shed 1 base, with 10 bases lying between them. Germline loops: CDR1 MDHEN, CDR2 SYDVKM. The CDR3 runs to 14 residues. The CDR3 nucleotides read TGTGCCAGCAGTTCCGGCGGGACGAACACTGAAGCTTTCTTT. Translating it yields CASSSGGTNTEAFF. Looking up the rest from reference TRBV28 and TRBJ1-1 gives the full variable domain: DVKVTQSSRYLVKRTGEKVFLECVQDMDHENMFWYRQDPGLGLRLIYFSYDVKMKEKGDIPEGYSVSREKKERFSLILESASTNQTSMYLCASSSGGTNTEAFFGQGTRLTVV.

The V and J genes are TRBV5-1 and TRBJ1-1; possibly TRBD1 for D (6 bases). Germline V gene lookup returns CDR1 SGHRS and CDR2 YFSETQ. CDR3 length: 13 residues. Trimming stripped 5 bases from V and 1 base from J, with 9 bases between. The CDR3 here is CASRPTGNTEAFF. Here the CDR3 DNA reads TGCGCCAGCAGACCGACAGGGAACACTGAAGCTTTCTTT.

The V gene is TRBV6-5, the J gene TRBJ1-3, with no clear D. The V end lost 5 bases, the J end lost 0 bases, and 11 bases lay between the germline ends. The CDR3 length is 15 residues. Germline V gene sequence: CDR1 MNHEY, CDR2 SVGAGI. CDR3 sequence: CASSQRSASGNTIYF. CDR3 sequence (DNA): TGTGCCAGCAGTCAGAGGTCTGCCTCTGGAAACACCATATATTTT.

As concerns this clone: This sample includes further DNA sequences coding for the same CDR3. This chain links TRBV7-9 with TRBJ2-3; 14 bases match TRBD2. There are 16 residues in the CDR3. Germline V gene sequence: CDR1 SEHNR, CDR2 FQNEAQ (reference sequence). The V and J ends lost 4 bases and 3 bases, in that order; junction bases with no gene match: 3. The CDR3 nucleotides read TGTGCCAGCAGCTGGGGGACTAGCGGGAGAACAGATACGCAGTATTTT. This encodes CASSWGTSGRTDTQYF. Based on the CDR3 plus reference TRBV7-9 and TRBJ2-3, the full variable domain is DTGVSQNPRHKITKRGQNVTFRCDPISEHNRLYWYRQTLGQGPEFLTYFQNEAQLEKSRLLSDRFSAERPKGSFSTLEIQRTEQGDSAMYLCASSWGTSGRTDTQYFGPGTRLTVL.

The chain carries TRBV7-2 and TRBJ1-1, with unresolved D. Trimming pared 2 bases from V and 8 bases from J, leaving 12 bases between. Germline CDR1 and CDR2: SGHTA and FQGNSA. This CDR3 contains 13 residues. The CDR3 nucleotides read TGTGCCAGCAGCTTAAATAATCAGGCGGAAGCTTTCTTT. It encodes CASSLNNQAEAFF.

The J gene is TRBJ1-1, the V gene TRBV29-1; 9 positions agree with TRBD1. Germline CDR1 is SQVTM and CDR2 is ANQGSEA. This CDR3 contains 16 residues. The V gene end was trimmed by 2 bases and the J gene end by 5 bases; junction bases not matched to a gene: 12. CDR3 nucleotide sequence: TGCAGCGTTGAACCCCGGGACAGGGTGAGGGGTACTGAAGCTTTCTTT. Protein: CSVEPRDRVRGTEAFF.

The V and J genes are TRBV7-8 and TRBJ1-5; D remains ambiguous. The CDR3 extends over 15 amino acids. Germline V gene data show CDR1 as SGHVS and CDR2 as FQNEAQ. The ends were cut back, 1 base at V and 2 bases at J, with 9 bases in the middle. CDR3 sequence (DNA): TGTGCCAGCAGCTTAGATTGGTCAGGCAATCAGCCCCAGCATTTT. This sequence encodes CASSLDWSGNQPQHF.

The rearrangement joins TRBV5-1 to TRBJ1-1, with 7 bases matching TRBD1. The CDR3 runs to 14 residues. The germline V gene encodes CDR1 SGHRS and CDR2 YFSETQ. V dropped 4 bases and J dropped 0; count of bases not matched to a gene: 3. This CDR3 is CASSLQGMNTEAFF. The CDR3 nucleotides are TGCGCCAGCAGCCTACAGGGGATGAACACTGAAGCTTTCTTT.

This chain links TRBV20-1 with TRBJ2-7, with TRBD1 identical over 8 bases. CDR1 and CDR2 (germline): DFQATT, SNEGSKA (reference sequence). J gave up 5 bases and V 5 bases, and 2 bases lay outside the gene matches. The CDR3 loop spans 11 amino acids. DNA of the CDR3: TGCAGTGCTTCACAGGGGGACGAGCAGTACTTC. It specifies CSASQGDEQYF.

The rearrangement links TRBV5-1 to TRBJ1-1, with a tentative D call TRBD1 (5 bases). The germline V and J ends were trimmed by 4 bases and 0 bases, with 13 bases remaining between them. The germline gives CDR1 SGHRS, CDR2 YFSETQ. The CDR3 sequence is 15 residues long. The CDR3 coding sequence is TGCGCCAGCAGCCCCCTGGAGGGGATGAACACTGAAGCTTTCTTT. Amino acids: CASSPLEGMNTEAFF.

The chain joins TRBV11-2 to TRBJ2-7; 9 nucleotides align to TRBD1. Germline values: CDR1 SGHAT, CDR2 FQNNGV. The CDR3 is 15 residues long. J gave up 6 bases and V 0 bases, and 6 bases lay outside the gene matches. The CDR3 sequence is CASSLEGQGLSEQYF. The CDR3 bases are TGTGCCAGCAGCTTAGAGGGACAGGGCCTCAGCGAGCAGTACTTC.

The chain links TRBV9 to TRBJ2-7; D is unresolved. The V end was cut by 0 bases, the J end by 0 bases, with 13 bases between. Germline V gene sequence: CDR1 SGDLS, CDR2 YYNGEE. The CDR3 extends over 16 amino acids. CDR3 bases: TGTGCCAGCAGCGTAGCTGAACACTCTAGCTCCTACGAGCAGTACTTC. It yields the protein CASSVAEHSSSYEQYF. Together with reference TRBV9 and TRBJ2-7, the CDR3 gives the full variable domain: DSGVTQTPKHLITATGQRVTLRCSPRSGDLSVYWYQQSLDQGLQFLIQYYNGEERAKGNILERFSAQQFPDLHSELNLSSLELGDSALYFCASSVAEHSSSYEQYFGPGTRLTVT.

CDR3 amino acids: CASSQESLTAAGLTQPQHF. CDR3 DNA: TGCGCCAGCAGCCAAGAATCCTTGACCGCGGCAGGGCTTACTCAGCCCCAGCATTTT. The gene calls are TRBV4-1 and TRBJ1-5; D perhaps matches TRBD1 (5 bases). Trimming left V 0 bases short and J 6 bases short, with 24 bases between. The CDR3 has 19 residues. CDR1 MGHRA and CDR2 YSYEKL come from the germline V gene.

The chain recombines TRBV2 with TRBJ2-7, with D tentatively TRBD1 (6 bases). V gave up 7 bases and J gave up 4 bases, with 17 bases separating them. CDR1 is SNHLY, CDR2 FYNNEI, per germline. The CDR3 length is 14 residues. This chain's CDR3 is CASTLGTGLYEQYF. In DNA, the CDR3 is TGTGCCAGCACCCTCGGAACAGGGCTGTACGAGCAGTACTTC. Combining the CDR3 with reference TRBV2 and TRBJ2-7 gives the whole variable domain EPEVTQTPSHQVTQMGQEVILRCVPISNHLYFYWYRQILGQKVEFLVSFYNNEISEKSEIFDDQFSVERPDGSNFTLKIRSTKLEDSAMYFCASTLGTGLYEQYFGPGTRLTVT.

The chain combines TRBV5-1 with TRBJ1-1; the D gene is possibly TRBD1 (6 bases). The V gene lost 7 bases and the J gene lost 3 bases, with 13 bases spanning the gap. Looked up from germline, CDR1 is SGHRS and CDR2 is YFSETQ. CDR3 length equals 13 residues. The DNA for the CDR3 is TGCGCCAGCGGCTGGGGACAAGACACTGAAGCTTTCTTT. Residues: CASGWGQDTEAFF.

V and J are TRBV6-1 and TRBJ1-1; no clear D. CDR3 length equals 11 residues. Germline CDR1 and CDR2: MNHNS and SASEGT. Trimming cost V 4 bases and J 10 bases, with 10 bases left between them. The CDR3 coding sequence is TGTGCCAGCAGTGTGTCGACTTCAGCTTTCTTT. Residues: CASSVSTSAFF.

The chain uses TRBV7-9 and TRBJ2-2; 14 bases match TRBD2. In germline, CDR1 is SEHNR, CDR2 FQNEAQ (reference sequence). After removal of 5 bases from V and 7 bases from J, the junction contained 6 bases not matched to a gene. The CDR3 runs 16 residues. The CDR3 sequence is CASSPTGLAGVGELFF. The CDR3 coding sequence is TGTGCCAGCAGCCCAACGGGACTAGCGGGAGTCGGGGAGCTGTTTTTT.

The chain employs TRBV7-8 and TRBJ2-7; tentatively, D is TRBD2 (5 bases). The germline V and J ends were trimmed by 2 bases and 6 bases, with 11 bases remaining between them. Germline values: CDR1 SGHVS, CDR2 FQNEAQ. The CDR3 covers 13 residues. CDR3 DNA sequence: TGTGCCAGCAGCTTAACCGAGGGATGCGAGCAGTACTTC. The encoded protein is CASSLTEGCEQYF.

The rearrangement uses TRBV6-1 and TRBJ1-5, with D maybe TRBD1 (5 bases). The ends were cut back, 8 bases at V and 1 base at J, with 12 bases in the middle. Germline loops: CDR1 MNHNS, CDR2 SASEGT. The CDR3 is 14 amino acids. In nucleotides, the CDR3 is TGTGCCAGCCTCCTAGGGGTCAGCAATCAGCCCCAGCATTTT. The encoded protein is CASLLGVSNQPQHF.

The chain uses TRBV29-1 and TRBJ2-1; no clear D gene. The CDR3 is made up of 10 amino acids. V was clipped by 4 bases and J by 6 bases, with 4 bases between them. CDR1 is SQVTM and CDR2 is ANQGSEA in the germline V gene. Written as DNA, the CDR3 is TGCAGCGTTGGGCTCAATGAGCAGTTCTTC. Its translation is CSVGLNEQFF.

The chain carries TRBV28 and TRBJ2-3; D is undetermined. The CDR3 is 12 residues long. Trimming cost V 6 bases and J 6 bases, with 10 bases left between them. Looked up from germline, CDR1 is MDHEN and CDR2 is SYDVKM. CDR3 sequence (DNA): TGTGCCAGCAGCTCCTATGATGATACGCAGTATTTT. This gives the protein CASSSYDDTQYF.